This T cell receptor (beta chain) was sequenced for a study of blood T cell repertoires in COVID-19. TCRdb keeps only in-frame clones here, not all; method: immunoSEQ multiplex PCR. This sample carries 200,000 to 250,000 clones, more than 75% of them seen once, and the ten largest clones take 5.2%. There are 13 residues in the CDR3. The germline V gene has CDR1 GTSNPN and CDR2 SVGIG (reference sequence). V shed 5 bases and J 10 bases; nucleotides not matched to a gene: 12. This receptor was taken from an older woman with COVID-19, enrolled during active disease. The gene calls are TRBV30 and TRBJ1-2; 8 bases match TRBD1. Specimen: peripheral blood. The CDR3 region has the DNA TGTGCCTGGGACCGGGACAGGCCTAAAGACTACACCTTC. Amino acids: CAWDRDRPKDYTF.